A selection of T cell receptor beta chains follows, all from one sample in a study of shared clonotypes between healthy human individuals. Measured with immunoSEQ multiplex PCR; TCRdb has only the in-frame clones, and not every one. In the table there are more than 550,000 clones, 90% of which are singletons. Sequences were obtained from memory CD8+ T cells from PBMCs. The source is a man aged 18 to 30 in good health. Some clones in this sample may be carry-over from other donors' samples. Both conserved end residues are part of each CDR3. A D gene is named only where the DNA matches it firmly. The size of a clone is reported for some rows only, either as once, few or many, or as a class for expanded clones.

J | size | D | V | DNA | CDR3
TRBJ2-7 | . | TRBD2 | TRBV6-5 | TGTGCCAGCAGTTACCAGCTAGCGGGAACTTCAGACGAGCAGTACTTC | CASSYQLAGTSDEQYF
TRBJ2-3 | . | . | TRBV6-4 | TGTGCCAGCAGTGACCTGAGACTAGTTTACACAGATACGCAGTATTTT | CASSDLRLVYTDTQYF
TRBJ2-1 | . | . | TRBV20-1 | TGCAGTGCTCCGGGGGAAGAGCAGTTCTTC | CSAPGEEQFF
TRBJ1-2 | . | TRBD1 | TRBV9 | TGTGCCAGCAGCGCCGGGACAGCGGTTAACTATGGCTACACCTTC | CASSAGTAVNYGYTF
TRBJ1-2 | . | . | TRBV6-5 | TGTGCCAGCATCAGCGCCTCAAACTATGGCTACACCTTC | CASISASNYGYTF
TRBJ1-5 | . | . | TRBV19 | TGTGCCAGTAGTAGCGGGACCTTTCATCAGCCCCAGCATTTT | CASSSGTFHQPQHF
TRBJ1-1 | few | . | TRBV7-9 | TGTGCCAGCAGCTGGAACCCGCCCCAGGGGAACACTGAAGCTTTCTTT | CASSWNPPQGNTEAFF
TRBJ2-7 | once | . | TRBV30 | TGTGCCTGGAGCGAAAAGGGGGTAACCTACGAGCAGTACTTC | CAWSEKGVTYEQYF
TRBJ1-5 | . | TRBD1 | TRBV30 | TGTGCCTGGGGTACAGGGGCCGGAGGCAATCAGCCCCAGCATTTT | CAWGTGAGGNQPQHF
TRBJ2-1 | . | . | TRBV7-9 | TGTGCCAGCAGCCGACCGGGCCGGACGGTAAACAATGAGCAGTTCTTC | CASSRPGRTVNNEQFF
TRBJ2-1 | . | . | TRBV4-1 | TGCGCCAGCAGCCAAGTTCAGAGCTCCGAGCAGTTCTTC | CASSQVQSSEQFF
TRBJ2-7 | . | TRBD2 | TRBV19 | TGTGCCAGTAGTCCGGGACTAGCGAGCTACGAGCAGTACTTC | CASSPGLASYEQYF
TRBJ2-7 | once | TRBD2 | TRBV6-1 | TGTGCCAGCAGTACCCTAGCGGGAGAGGTCTACGAGCAGTACTTC | CASSTLAGEVYEQYF
TRBJ2-5 | . | TRBD1 | TRBV28 | TGTGCCAGCCGAGGGACAGACAATTTCCGGGAGACCCAGTACTTC | CASRGTDNFRETQYF
TRBJ2-1 | . | TRBD2 | TRBV9 | TGTGCCAGCAGCGTAGCGGGGGGGCGGGGAGCCTACAATGAGCAGTTCTTC | CASSVAGGRGAYNEQFF
TRBJ1-3 | . | . | TRBV7-6 | TGTGCCAGCAGCTTGGGAGGAACCCTGCTAAGAAACACCATATATTTT | CASSLGGTLLRNTIYF
TRBJ2-7 | . | . | TRBV28 | TGTGCCAGCACCTTATATAGCGAGGGCGTCAACGAGCAGTACTTC | CASTLYSEGVNEQYF
TRBJ1-1 | . | . | TRBV19 | TGTGCCAGTACCCTGGGACGGGGTGGAACTGAAGCTTTCTTT | CASTLGRGGTEAFF
TRBJ2-2 | . | . | TRBV27 | TGTGCCAGCAGTTTTGCCGGGGGCAGGACCGGGGAGCTGTTTTTT | CASSFAGGRTGELFF
TRBJ2-1 | . | . | TRBV29-1 | TGCAGCGTTGTCAGGCCCAATGAGCAGTTCTTC | CSVVRPNEQFF
TRBJ1-1 | . | . | TRBV6-1 | TGTGCCAGCAGACGGGGGGCTGAAGCTTTCTTT | CASRRGAEAFF
TRBJ2-1 | . | . | TRBV7-9 | TGTGCCAGCAGCAACCGGGACAATGAGCAGTTCTTC | CASSNRDNEQFF
TRBJ2-1 | . | . | TRBV7-9 | TGTGCCAGCAGCTCGGATATGGCTGCCCCCTACAATGAGCAGTTCTTC | CASSSDMAAPYNEQFF
TRBJ2-7 | . | . | TRBV9 | TGTGCCAGCAGCGTCGACATGGGGTTGCCCTACGAGCAGTACTTC | CASSVDMGLPYEQYF
TRBJ2-1 | . | TRBD2 | TRBV27 | TGTGCCAGCAGTAGATCTCCTAGCGGGCTCTACAATGAGCAGTTCTTC | CASSRSPSGLYNEQFF
TRBJ1-2 | . | . | TRBV5-6 | TGTGCCAGCAGCCGCGGGGGTGTAGATGGTAACTATGGCTACACCTTC | CASSRGGVDGNYGYTF
TRBJ2-7 | . | TRBD2 | TRBV28 | TGTGCCAGTCTCGGGACTAGCGAGTTGGAGCAGTACTTC | CASLGTSELEQYF
TRBJ2-1 | . | TRBD2 | TRBV9 | TGTGCCAGCAGCGTAGGTTCGTCTAGCGGTCCGTACAATGAGCAGTTCTTC | CASSVGSSSGPYNEQFF
TRBJ1-1 | . | . | TRBV19 | TGTGCCAGTAGTAGGGTTGGGCAGGACACTGAAGCTTTCTTT | CASSRVGQDTEAFF
TRBJ1-2 | few | . | TRBV5-1 | TGCGCCAGCAGCAGTACGGGGTTGGATGGCTACACCTTC | CASSSTGLDGYTF
TRBJ2-1 | . | TRBD2 | TRBV28 | TGTGCCAGCAGTCTGGATACCCTAGCGGACTCCTACAATGAGCAGTTCTTC | CASSLDTLADSYNEQFF
TRBJ1-2 | . | . | TRBV5-4 | TGTGCCAGCAGCTTGGGATGGACAGACTACTATGGCTACACCTTC | CASSLGWTDYYGYTF
TRBJ2-7 | . | . | TRBV7-2 | TGTGCCAGCAGCTTAGTCGGCTTCATACAGGACGAGCAGTACTTC | CASSLVGFIQDEQYF
TRBJ2-3 | . | TRBD2 | TRBV9 | TGTGCCAGCAAAGGCAGCGGGAGCGTAGATACGCAGTATTTT | CASKGSGSVDTQYF
TRBJ2-7 | . | TRBD1 | TRBV7-9 | TGTGCCAGCAGCGCTGAGACAGGGCGAACCTACGAGCAGTACTTC | CASSAETGRTYEQYF
TRBJ2-2 | . | TRBD2 | TRBV7-9 | TGTGCCAGCAGCACCAGGACTAGCGGCCTCGGGTGGACCGGGGAGCTGTTTTTT | CASSTRTSGLGWTGELFF
TRBJ2-3 | . | . | TRBV7-9 | TGTGCCAGCGCACCTAGCACAGATACGCAGTATTTT | CASAPSTDTQYF
TRBJ1-1 | . | . | TRBV6-5 | TGTGGGACAGTTACTAATGAACAAGCTTTCTTT | CGTVTNEQAFF
TRBJ2-5 | . | . | TRBV6-6 | TGTGCCAGCACCTTTTTGGGAGATGAGACCCAGTACTTC | CASTFLGDETQYF
TRBJ2-7 | . | . | TRBV25-1 | TGTGCCAGCAGTGAGCGGGACCCCCATTACGAGCAGTACTTC | CASSERDPHYEQYF
TRBJ2-1 | . | . | TRBV7-7 | TGTGCCAGCAGCTTAGTGAGGGGCCCCGGGGGTGAGCAGTTCTTC | CASSLVRGPGGEQFF
TRBJ2-7 | . | . | TRBV6-1 | TGTGCCAGCAGTGAGGGTAGGGGCGGGCCCTTGGCGGACCTCTCCTACGAGCAGTACTTC | CASSEGRGGPLADLSYEQYF
TRBJ2-7 | once | TRBD2 | TRBV6-5 | TGTGCCAGCAGTTACTATAGCGGGAGCATCTACGAGCAGTACTTC | CASSYYSGSIYEQYF
TRBJ1-2 | . | . | TRBV4-3 | TGCGCCAGCAGCCAACGATTGACAGATAACTATGGCTACACCTTC | CASSQRLTDNYGYTF
TRBJ2-5 | . | TRBD1 | TRBV5-1 | TGCGCCAGCAGCTTGGGTTTTGGCAGGGGGAACCAAGAGACCCAGTACTTC | CASSLGFGRGNQETQYF
TRBJ2-6 | once | . | TRBV7-9 | TGTGCCAGCAGCGTAGACCGATTCTCTGGGGCCAACGTCCTGACTTTC | CASSVDRFSGANVLTF
TRBJ2-7 | once | . | TRBV5-5 | TGTGCCAGCAGCTTGGCCGCAGGTATCTACGAGCAGTACTTC | CASSLAAGIYEQYF
TRBJ2-3 | . | TRBD1 | TRBV7-9 | TGTGCCAGCAGCTTCCCCGTACAGGGGAAAAGCACAGATACGCAGTATTTT | CASSFPVQGKSTDTQYF
TRBJ2-7 | . | TRBD2 | TRBV19 | TGTGCCAGTAGTATAACCGCCGGGACTAGCGGGAATGACGAGCAGTACTTC | CASSITAGTSGNDEQYF
TRBJ2-1 | . | TRBD2 | TRBV5-1 | TGCGCCAGCGCCCGGACTAGCGGGCACAATGAGCAGTTCTTC | CASARTSGHNEQFF